This T cell receptor (beta chain) came from a study of T cell responses to AZD1222 COVID-19 vaccine. The study, taken as a whole, reports: Per reports, nearly half of all spike-specific TCRs target regions that are unmutated in variants.

V lost 8 bases and J lost 3, with 16 bases in between. The CDR3 covers 14 residues. Germline values: CDR1 SGHAT, CDR2 FQNNGV. Points on this clone: Its antigen is not known.

The protocol was immunoSEQ multiplex PCR, while the TCRdb copy is restricted to in-frame clones and leaves out a portion. The sample lists 150,000 or so clones; 80% to 90% were seen once. This material consisted of peripheral blood, taken on day 0 of AZD1222 vaccination. J is TRBJ1-1 and V is TRBV11-2; the D gene is possibly TRBD1 (6 bases). The sequence was obtained from an adult in good health. The CDR3 DNA reads TGTGCCAGCTTGAGAGGGGGATTAGACACTGAAGCTTTCTTT. Protein: CASLRGGLDTEAFF. The entire variable domain, with the rest obtained from reference TRBV11-2 and TRBJ1-1, is as follows: EAGVAQSPRYKIIEKRQSVAFWCNPISGHATLYWYQQILGQGPKLLIQFQNNGVVDDSQLPKDRFSAERLKGVDSTLKIQPAKLEDSAVYLCASLRGGLDTEAFFGQGTRLTVV.